Only a few counts were recorded for the clone carrying this T cell receptor (beta chain). Its antigen is undetermined. Germline CDR1 is SEHNR and CDR2 is FQNEAQ (reference sequence). The CDR3 loop spans 15 amino acids. After removal of 4 bases from V and 4 bases from J, the junction contained 8 bases not matched to a gene. The data derive from a study of T-cell reconstitution after alpha-beta-depleted transplantation in children. The TCRbeta library incorporated unique molecular identifiers. TCRdb re-called the PCR reads with MiXCR, one entry per CDR3 protein. The repertoire has about 400,000 distinct CDR3 sequences, roughly 17% of them found once; the top ten carry under 30%. Study conclusions and caveats: Once a year had passed after transplant, T-cell counts and diversity came mostly from newly produced T cells. Where some patients showed high TCRbeta diversity at day 60, it came from recipient T cells and thymic progenitors that had survived. As was reported, about two months after transplant, alpha-beta T cells came from several hundred expanded graft clones.

Sequencing used PBMCs, mostly from graft donor cells, obtained 360 days after TCRalphabeta/CD19-depleted stem cell transplant. The TCR sequence derives from a boy less than two years old who had a stem cell transplant for Wiskott-Aldrich syndrome, so the T cells may come from the graft donor. This rearrangement joins TRBV7-9 to TRBJ2-3; 7 positions match TRBD1. This chain's CDR3 is CASSSRTGIPDTQYF. The CDR3 bases are TGTGCCAGCAGCTCCCGGACAGGCATACCAGATACGCAGTATTTT.